This TCR beta chain was found in a study of blood T cell repertoires in COVID-19 (dated by TCRdb to about 2020). Background for the entire study: Samples from collaborators originated in the United States, Italy and Spain and spanned both the acute and convalescent phases of COVID-19. The prospective study material was composed of cDNA or gDNA derived from T cells, B-cell-depleted T cells, or PBMCs. A de-identified subject ID, COVID-19 status, age in years and sex were almost always included in the sample metadata. A freely available public database, intended as a resource for researchers studying the immune response to SARS-CoV-2, is where the repertoires were released. The dataset comprised deeply sampled blood TCRbeta repertoires from subjects exposed to, actively infected with, or recovered from COVID-19. Samples came from the ongoing ImmuneRACE study (first 160 participants) plus 1,254 subjects from 6 global collaborators. Where HLA class I and class II types were available, the types were taken from metadata supplied by the sample provider, not from assay-based typing. Results the study describes overall, beyond this receptor: How much clinical and demographic metadata was included differed by source and by participant, and the metadata was provided uncurated.

The germline V gene encodes CDR1 MDHEN and CDR2 SYDVKM. The CDR3 holds 19 amino acids from the cysteine to the phenylalanine. Only the CDR3 DNA stays, 57 bases, in frame from base 1. After removal of 2 bases from V and 3 bases from J, the junction retains 18 bases not matched to a gene. Comments on this clone: The target of this receptor is not known. No per-base quality is available; no much larger clone lies one base away.

Collaborating institutions collected whole blood in K2EDTA tubes following their own protocols. For TCRbeta analysis, collaborators shipped samples as frozen whole blood, isolated PBMCs, or DNA extracted from either of those sample types. TCRbeta CDR3 regions were amplified from genomic DNA using the immunoSEQ Assay, a bias-controlled multiplex PCR. Per the original workflow: Nucleated cell counts per sample were estimated from amplification of reference gene primers within the assay. To quantify the absolute abundance of each unique TCRbeta CDR3 rearrangement, sequence reads were collapsed and filtered. For each sample, productive Simpson clonality was calculated by taking the square root of Simpson's diversity index across productive rearrangements. The source is immuneACCESS, and TCRdb retained only in-frame sequences with V and J called. Part of the clones is not carried over; for the studies checked, unresolved V genes explain less than half of this, and the remainder is unexplained. The D gene and trimming were derived from the DNA, and the V and J assignments and clone size from that table. The sample records 220,000 or so clones, approximately 81% of which are singletons. About 3.9% of the sample belongs to the ten largest clones.

This sequence uses TRBV28 and TRBJ2-5; TRBD1 lines up with 7 middle nucleotides. Material: peripheral blood. This TCR was recovered from a woman of 80 years or more with acute or convalescent COVID-19. The DNA sequence reads TGTGCCAGCAGTTTAAGGTTGGAGACAGGGCCCATCCCAGAAGAGACCCAGTACTTC. This is translated as CASSLRLETGPIPEETQYF.